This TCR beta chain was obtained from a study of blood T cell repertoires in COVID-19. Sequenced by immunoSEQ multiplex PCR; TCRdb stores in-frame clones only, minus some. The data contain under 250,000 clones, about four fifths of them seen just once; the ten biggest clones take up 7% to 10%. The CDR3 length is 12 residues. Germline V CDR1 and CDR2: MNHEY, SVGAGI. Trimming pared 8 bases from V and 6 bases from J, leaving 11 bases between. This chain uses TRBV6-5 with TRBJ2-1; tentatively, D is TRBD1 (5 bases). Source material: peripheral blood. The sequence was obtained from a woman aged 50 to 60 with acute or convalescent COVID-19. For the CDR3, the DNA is TGTGCCAGCCATTCAGGGTCCAATGAGCAGTTCTTC. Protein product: CASHSGSNEQFF.